The entry below describes one T cell receptor beta chain. The CDR3 runs 11 residues. V was clipped by 6 bases and J by 11 bases, with 13 bases between them. Germline V gene data show CDR1 as SGHDN and CDR2 as FVKESK. Participants reported their clinical history, and cohort assignment relied on those reports. Source study methods: Estimated nucleated cell counts came from reference gene primer amplification. Sequenced by immunoSEQ multiplex PCR; TCRdb stores in-frame clones only, minus some. V, J and clone size are taken as reported in that table, and D and trimming were inferred from the DNA itself. The top ten hold about 5% of the sample, which has some 330,000 clones, over 75% seen once. The data were taken from a study of blood T cell repertoires in COVID-19. Study at large: Sites across the United States, Italy and Spain contributed samples from acute and convalescent COVID-19. PBMCs, B-cell-depleted T cells, or T cells were the source of the cDNA or gDNA that made up the material.

The rearrangement joins TRBV14 to TRBJ1-1; D is possibly TRBD1 (6 bases). This TCR came from a man aged 30-40 years who had recovered from COVID-19. The sequenced sample consisted of PBMCs or T cells enriched from blood (not recorded which). The CDR3 DNA reads as TGTGCCAGCAGTCTCACAGGGACGGCTTTCTTT. Its translation is CASSLTGTAFF.